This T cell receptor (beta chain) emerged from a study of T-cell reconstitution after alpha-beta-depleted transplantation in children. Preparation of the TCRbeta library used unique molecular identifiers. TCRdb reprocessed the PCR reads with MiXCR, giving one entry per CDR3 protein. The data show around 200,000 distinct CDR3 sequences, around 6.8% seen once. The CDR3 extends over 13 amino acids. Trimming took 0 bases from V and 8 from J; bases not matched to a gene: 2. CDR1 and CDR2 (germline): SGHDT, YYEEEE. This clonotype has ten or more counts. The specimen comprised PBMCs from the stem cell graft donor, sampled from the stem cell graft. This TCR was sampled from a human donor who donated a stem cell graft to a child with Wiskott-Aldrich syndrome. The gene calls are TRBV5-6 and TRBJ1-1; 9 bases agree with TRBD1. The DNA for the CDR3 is TGTGCCAGCAGCTTGGGGGGACAGGGCGAAGCTTTCTTT. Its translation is CASSLGGQGEAFF.